Presented here are 27 T cell receptor beta chains from one specimen sequenced in a study of blood T cell repertoires in COVID-19. Using immunoSEQ multiplex PCR, the repertoire was profiled, and TCRdb retains in-frame clones only, with some absent. The sample lists fewer than 300,000 clones; 80% to 95% were seen once. The sequencing sample was made of peripheral blood. These receptors all come from a woman in her thirties with COVID-19, enrolled during active disease.

The chain recombines TRBV25-1 with TRBJ1-4, with TRBD1 matching over 8 bases. The V segment lost 1 base and the J segment 10 bases; nucleotides outside the gene matches: 17. The CDR3 runs 18 residues. In germline, CDR1 is MGHDK, CDR2 SYGVNS. The CDR3 sequence: CASSESQSGQGSRRKLFF. As DNA, the CDR3 is TGTGCCAGCAGTGAATCCCAATCCGGACAGGGCAGCCGAAGAAAACTGTTTTTT.

The V gene is TRBV27, the J gene TRBJ2-7, with D maybe TRBD1 (6 bases). The CDR3 extends over 14 amino acids. Trimming stripped 7 bases from V and 2 bases from J, with 15 bases between. CDR1 MNHEY and CDR2 SMNVEV come from the germline V gene (reference sequence). CDR3 DNA sequence: TGTGCCAGCACCCCTTTCTCAGGGGCCTACGAGCAGTACTTC. This sequence encodes CASTPFSGAYEQYF.

The genes are TRBV7-6 and TRBJ1-1, with 8 bases fitting TRBD1. This CDR3 is built from 15 residues. Germline V gives CDR1 SGHVS, CDR2 FNYEAQ. Trimming cost V 0 bases and J 3 bases; bases outside gene matches: 3. The CDR3 loop reads CASSLAQGVDTEAFF. Here the CDR3 DNA reads TGTGCCAGCAGCTTAGCACAGGGGGTAGACACTGAAGCTTTCTTT.

V gene TRBV19 combines with J gene TRBJ1-5; D is unresolved. This CDR3 comprises 13 residues. Trimming took 6 bases from V and 0 from J, leaving 6 bases between them. Looked up from germline, CDR1 is LNHDA and CDR2 is SQIVND (reference sequence). The CDR3 protein is CASSQVSNQPQHF. The CDR3 DNA follows: TGTGCCAGTAGCCAGGTTAGCAATCAGCCCCAGCATTTT.

The chain has TRBV5-4 and TRBJ2-1, with a weak D call TRBD2 (5 bases). The CDR3 has 14 residues. The V gene lost 4 bases and the J gene lost 8 bases, with 16 bases spanning the gap. Germline CDR1 reads SGHNT; CDR2 reads YYREEE (reference sequence). CDR3: CASSPGVANHEQFF. For the CDR3, the DNA is TGTGCCAGCAGCCCCGGGGTAGCCAACCATGAGCAGTTCTTC.

The chain joins TRBV19 to TRBJ1-5, with D maybe TRBD1 (6 bases). The CDR3 has 19 amino acids. The germline gives CDR1 LNHDA, CDR2 SQIVND (reference sequence). Trimming removed 0 bases at V and 5 bases at J, with 23 bases between. In nucleotides, the CDR3 is TGTGCCAGTAGTATAGATCCAAGACAGGCCGCAAGGGGATATCAGCCCCAGCATTTT. It encodes CASSIDPRQAARGYQPQHF.

The chain carries TRBV10-3 and TRBJ1-1; D might be TRBD1 (6 bases). Germline V gene lookup returns CDR1 ENHRY and CDR2 SYGVKD. The CDR3 loop spans 14 amino acids. V was shortened by 3 bases and J by 4 bases, with 12 bases between the two germline ends. This CDR3 reads CAISEGGAITEAFF. The DNA for the CDR3 is TGTGCCATCAGTGAAGGGGGGGCGATCACTGAAGCTTTCTTT.

The chain carries TRBV29-1 and TRBJ2-1; TRBD1 matches at 11 bases. Germline loops: CDR1 SQVTM, CDR2 ANQGSEA. CDR3 length: 15 amino acids. V dropped 6 bases and J dropped 6; count of bases not matched to a gene: 10. The CDR3 region has the DNA TGCAGCGTCCCGAGAACCGGGACAGGGGGCAATGAGCAGTTCTTC. Its protein product is CSVPRTGTGGNEQFF.

The chain joins TRBV5-1 to TRBJ2-2; D is unresolved. Trimming left V 3 bases short and J 4 bases short, with 13 bases between. The CDR3 contains 15 residues. Germline assignment: CDR1 SGHRS and CDR2 YFSETQ. The CDR3 bases are TGCGCCAGCAGCTCTAATATCGCTAGCACCGGGGAGCTGTTTTTT. Residues: CASSSNIASTGELFF.

The chain links TRBV18 to TRBJ2-1; 14 bases align to TRBD2. The CDR3 spans 17 residues. Looked up from germline, CDR1 is KGHSH and CDR2 is LQKENI. The ends lost 1 base at V and 6 bases at J; junction bases unmatched: 5. The CDR3 bases are TGTGCCAGCTCACCACGACTAGCGGGAGGGCTGGGCAATGAGCAGTTCTTC. Translating it yields CASSPRLAGGLGNEQFF.

The chain is built from TRBV24-1 and TRBJ1-5; 7 positions match TRBD1. Germline V gene sequence: CDR1 KGHDR, CDR2 SFDVKD. V lost 2 bases, J lost 0 bases, and 12 bases stayed unmatched. The CDR3 runs to 19 residues. The CDR3 DNA is TGTGCCACCAGTGATTCCTTTTTTGACGGGACAGATAGCAATCAGCCCCAGCATTTT. It translates to CATSDSFFDGTDSNQPQHF.

V usage is TRBV5-4 and J usage is TRBJ2-1; possibly TRBD1 for D (6 bases). Germline CDR1 is SGHNT and CDR2 is YYREEE (reference sequence). Trimming cost V 4 bases and J 7 bases, with 9 bases left between them. The CDR3 runs 12 residues. CDR3 bases: TGTGCCAGCAGCCTACAGGGTAATGAGCAGTTCTTC. Translation gives CASSLQGNEQFF.

This chain uses TRBV27 with TRBJ2-5, with TRBD2 identical over 11 bases. This CDR3 has 14 residues. The ends lost 5 bases at V and 5 bases at J; junction bases unmatched: 4. Germline V gives CDR1 MNHEY, CDR2 SMNVEV (reference sequence). The CDR3 protein is CASSQLAGEETQYF. Written as DNA, the CDR3 is TGTGCCAGCAGTCAACTAGCGGGAGAGGAGACCCAGTACTTC.

The chain has TRBV2 and TRBJ2-5; D is unclear. V was clipped by 3 bases and J by 5 bases, with 7 bases between them. Germline CDR1 SNHLY, CDR2 FYNNEI. The CDR3 consists of 12 residues. The CDR3 spells CASSDLRETQYF. The CDR3 DNA follows: TGTGCCAGCAGTGATCTGAGGGAGACCCAGTACTTC.

The rearrangement joins TRBV28 to TRBJ1-4; the match to TRBD1 covers 7 bases. Germline CDR1 reads MDHEN; CDR2 reads SYDVKM. Germline trimming cut 8 bases from V and 5 bases from J; bases unmatched to any gene: 5. This CDR3 has 13 residues. In nucleotides, the CDR3 is TGTGCCAGCGGCTCGGGACAGAATGAAAAACTGTTTTTT. This gives the protein CASGSGQNEKLFF.

The CDR3 loop is CAISGDRGINEQFF. The DNA of the CDR3 is TGTGCCATCAGTGGGGACAGGGGGATCAATGAGCAGTTCTTC. The V and J genes are TRBV10-3 and TRBJ2-1; the match to TRBD1 covers 11 bases. The CDR3 totals 14 residues. Per the germline V gene, CDR1 is ENHRY and CDR2 is SYGVKD. J was trimmed by 6 bases and V by 4 bases; bases with no gene match: 2.

The rearrangement uses TRBV20-1 and TRBJ2-6, with D possibly matching TRBD2 (5 bases). The CDR3 contains 15 residues. The V gene lost 3 bases and the J gene lost 4 bases, with 13 bases spanning the gap. CDR1 DFQATT and CDR2 SNEGSKA come from the germline V gene (reference sequence). The CDR3 region has the DNA TGCAGTGCTAGTCCCAGAGAGCGGGGGGCCAACGTCCTGACTTTC. Its protein product is CSASPRERGANVLTF.

This chain uses TRBV5-1 with TRBJ2-1, with 12 nucleotides matching TRBD2. The ends lost 4 bases at V and 9 bases at J; junction bases unmatched: 11. CDR3 size: 16 residues. Germline values: CDR1 SGHRS, CDR2 YFSETQ. The DNA for the CDR3 is TGCGCCAGCAGCCCCGGCGGGCTAGCGGGAGGGGGTGAGCAGTTCTTC. It encodes CASSPGGLAGGGEQFF.

This rearrangement joins TRBV11-3 to TRBJ2-2, with a tentative D call TRBD2 (5 bases). Germline V CDR1 and CDR2: SGHNT, YENEEA. This CDR3 has 15 amino acids. Trimming removed 2 bases at V and 5 bases at J, with 12 bases between. CDR3 region: CASSLRGSRTGELFF. For the CDR3, the DNA is TGTGCCAGCAGCTTACGCGGGTCCAGGACCGGGGAGCTGTTTTTT.

This chain links TRBV6-5 with TRBJ1-1, with D possibly being TRBD1 (5 bases). V gave up 6 bases and J gave up 6 bases, with 20 bases separating them. There are 15 residues in the CDR3. Germline lookup yields CDR1 MNHEY and CDR2 SVGAGI. CDR3 in DNA: TGTGCCAGCAGGACATCCAGGGAATTCGGCTCTGAAGCTTTCTTT. This codes for CASRTSREFGSEAFF.

This chain uses TRBV19 with TRBJ1-3, with D perhaps TRBD1 (5 bases). V was shortened by 5 bases and J by 1 base, with 12 bases between the two germline ends. Germline CDR1 and CDR2: LNHDA and SQIVND (reference sequence). This CDR3 contains 15 residues. This CDR3 reads CASSYTRASGNTIYF. In DNA form, the CDR3 reads TGTGCCAGTAGTTACACCAGGGCTTCTGGAAACACCATATATTTT.

The chain couples TRBV25-1 to TRBJ1-1; the D gene is possibly TRBD1 (5 bases). Germline V gene data show CDR1 as MGHDK and CDR2 as SYGVNS. The germline V and J ends were trimmed by 1 base and 3 bases, with 15 bases remaining between them. CDR3 length equals 16 residues. The CDR3 region has the DNA TGTGCCAGCAGTGAATTTGGCTCGGGGGGAGACACTGAAGCTTTCTTT. This translates into CASSEFGSGGDTEAFF.

The CDR3 DNA reads as TGTGCCTGGAGTATAGGAGAGTCCGGCTACACCTTC. Protein: CAWSIGESGYTF. The chain links TRBV30 to TRBJ1-2; D is ambiguous. Germline CDR1 is GTSNPN and CDR2 is SVGIG (reference sequence). The CDR3 covers 12 residues. With 2 bases removed from V and 8 bases from J, the gap between germline ends came to 12 bases.

The chain combines TRBV6-5 with TRBJ1-4, with TRBD1 identical over 9 bases. Trimming at V came to 6 bases and at J to 8 bases, leaving 4 bases not matched to a gene. Germline V gene lookup returns CDR1 MNHEY and CDR2 SVGAGI. The CDR3 totals 13 residues. CDR3 loop: CASRGQGVEKLFF. The CDR3 bases are TGTGCCAGCAGGGGACAGGGAGTGGAAAAACTGTTTTTT.

V and J are TRBV5-6 and TRBJ1-2; maybe TRBD1 (5 bases). Trimming removed 7 bases at V and 6 bases at J, with 19 bases between. The CDR3 has 14 amino acids. Germline values: CDR1 SGHDT, CDR2 YYEEEE. The CDR3 DNA reads as TGTGCCAGCGGACCATTGGGGCAGCAGGATGGCTACACCTTC. This encodes CASGPLGQQDGYTF. The variable domain in full, completed from reference TRBV5-6 and TRBJ1-2, reads DAGVTQSPTHLIKTRGQQVTLRCSPKSGHDTVSWYQQALGQGPQFIFQYYEEEERQRGNFPDRFSGHQFPNYSSELNVNALLLGDSALYLCASGPLGQQDGYTFGSGTRLTVV.

As DNA, the CDR3 is TGCGCCAGCAGCCAATCCGGGACAGGGGTGGGAGAGACCCAGTACTTC. As protein: CASSQSGTGVGETQYF. The chain recombines TRBV4-1 with TRBJ2-5; 10 bases align to TRBD1. Germline CDR1 and CDR2: MGHRA and YSYEKL. This CDR3 contains 16 residues. With 2 bases clipped from V and 4 bases from J, the junction kept 7 bases outside the gene matches.

V usage is TRBV10-1 and J usage is TRBJ2-1, with TRBD1 matching over 12 bases. Germline CDR1 WNHNN, CDR2 SYGVQD (reference sequence). This CDR3 is 14 amino acids long. Unmatched junction bases numbered 3, after V lost 4 bases and J lost 8 bases. CDR3 loop: CASSGGTGGDEQFF. The CDR3 DNA follows: TGCGCCAGCAGTGGGGGGACAGGGGGCGATGAGCAGTTCTTC.